Listed below are T cell receptor beta chains from one sample, sequenced in a study of graft-versus-host responses after intestinal transplantation. Sequencing used immunoSEQ multiplex PCR; TCRdb keeps in-frame clones, though not all of them. This sample yields around 40,000 clones, of which 75% to 90% are seen a single time; 3.5% to 4.5% belongs to the top ten. The input for sequencing was PBMCs, taken roughly 1,000 days after transplant. Receptors originate from a human patient who received an intestinal transplant, so some T cells may come from the graft donor. The CDR3 runs from the conserved cysteine through the conserved F or W. Each record gives: clone size, D gene, V gene, J gene, CDR3 length, CDR3 protein, CDR3 DNA. D genes are given only for firm matches. A clone size is listed for some rows: how often the clone was seen (once, few, many), or a class if it is expanded.

NA	TRBD1	TRBV29-1	TRBJ2-3	17	CSVEDQDRGRSTDTQYF	TGCAGCGTTGAAGATCAGGACAGGGGGCGTTCCACAGATACGCAGTATTTT
NA	NA	TRBV5-1	TRBJ2-1	14	CASSFPRVNNEQFF	TGCGCCAGCAGCTTTCCCAGGGTAAACAATGAGCAGTTCTTC
NA	NA	TRBV7-2	TRBJ1-4	15	CASSQRGTTSEKLFF	TGTGCCAGCAGCCAAAGGGGAACGACTAGTGAAAAACTGTTTTTT
once	TRBD1	TRBV7-6	TRBJ2-3	15	CASSPGTGTTDTQYF	TGTGCCAGCAGCCCCGGGACAGGGACCACAGATACGCAGTATTTT
NA	NA	TRBV19	TRBJ1-5	17	CASSPKPLGGGNQPQHF	TGTGCCAGTAGCCCCAAACCCCTTGGGGGTGGCAATCAGCCCCAGCATTTT
NA	TRBD2	TRBV5-1	TRBJ2-1	16	CASSLRTSGPYNEQFF	TGCGCCAGCAGCTTAAGGACTAGCGGCCCCTACAATGAGCAGTTCTTC
NA	TRBD1	TRBV27	TRBJ2-7	14	CASRRGQGAYEQYF	TGTGCCAGCAGGAGGGGACAGGGAGCCTACGAGCAGTACTTC
NA	NA	TRBV5-1	TRBJ2-2	13	CASSLTGLGELFF	TGCGCCAGCAGCCTCACAGGGTTGGGGGAGCTGTTTTTT
NA	NA	TRBV9	TRBJ1-1	13	CASSAPSRGGVIF	TGTGCCAGCAGCGCCCCCTCCAGGGGAGGTGTGATCTTT
NA	NA	TRBV30	TRBJ1-5	15	CAWSVMTQGKEPQHF	TGTGCCTGGAGTGTAATGACGCAAGGAAAAGAGCCCCAGCATTTT
NA	TRBD1	TRBV7-9	TRBJ2-1	13	CASSGQVLLGQFF	TGTGCCAGCAGCGGACAGGTGCTACTCGGGCAGTTCTTC
once	NA	TRBV7-8	TRBJ1-6	14	CASSLVRHNSPLHF	TGTGCCAGCAGCTTAGTAAGACATAATTCACCCCTCCACTTT
NA	NA	TRBV7-2	TRBJ2-1	18	CASSPSLGTGRPGNEQFF	TGTGCCAGCAGCCCAAGCCTTGGGACGGGCAGACCCGGGAATGAGCAGTTCTTC
NA	NA	TRBV5-5	TRBJ1-5	18	CASSLERMGAGNNQPQHF	TGTGCCAGCAGCTTAGAAAGGATGGGGGCAGGGAACAATCAGCCCCAGCATTTT
NA	TRBD1	TRBV19	TRBJ2-7	15	CASSIGRDRVHEQYF	TGTGCCAGTAGTATAGGGCGGGACAGGGTCCACGAGCAGTACTTC
NA	NA	TRBV7-2	TRBJ1-5	16	CASSLVPVHSNQPQHF	TGTGCCAGCAGCTTAGTACCGGTTCATAGCAATCAGCCCCAGCATTTT
NA	TRBD2	TRBV5-5	TRBJ2-7	13	CASSLGGGGEQYF	TGTGCCAGCAGCTTGGGCGGGGGGGGCGAGCAGTACTTC
NA	NA	TRBV9	TRBJ2-2	13	CASSVAISGELFF	TGTGCCAGCAGCGTAGCTATTTCCGGGGAGCTGTTTTTT
NA	TRBD2	TRBV5-1	TRBJ2-5	18	CASSLARLAGGLGETQYF	TGCGCCAGCAGCTTGGCCAGGCTAGCGGGGGGCCTAGGAGAGACCCAGTACTTC
NA	TRBD2	TRBV18	TRBJ2-1	18	CASSPNHRTSGGGNEQFF	TGTGCCAGCTCACCAAACCACCGAACTAGCGGGGGGGGCAATGAGCAGTTCTTC
NA	NA	TRBV7-9	TRBJ2-5	15	CVSSLPRAFGETQYF	TGTGTCAGCAGCTTACCCAGGGCTTTTGGCGAGACCCAGTACTTC
NA	NA	TRBV28	TRBJ1-5	12	CASRAGTQPQHF	TGTGCCAGCAGAGCCGGGACTCAGCCCCAGCATTTT
NA	TRBD2	TRBV27	TRBJ2-7	14	CASKPSGVGYEQYF	TGTGCCAGCAAACCTAGCGGAGTTGGCTACGAGCAGTACTTC
medium-sized	TRBD1	TRBV6-1	TRBJ2-2	14	CASSEGTGAGELFF	TGTGCCAGCAGTGAAGGGACAGGGGCCGGGGAGCTGTTTTTT
once	NA	TRBV19	TRBJ1-2	14	CASSMPSGFYGYTF	TGTGCCAGTAGTATGCCATCGGGTTTCTATGGCTACACCTTC
NA	NA	TRBV9	TRBJ2-2	14	CASRVDQGPGELFF	TGTGCCAGCAGGGTTGACCAGGGCCCCGGGGAGCTGTTTTTT
few	NA	TRBV5-8	TRBJ2-7	12	CASEPLIMEQYF	TGTGCCAGCGAACCCCTGATCATGGAGCAGTACTTC
NA	NA	TRBV6-6	TRBJ2-1	14	CASSYGLLGNEQFF	TGTGCCAGCAGTTACGGACTACTAGGGAATGAGCAGTTCTTC
once	TRBD2	TRBV27	TRBJ2-1	15	CASSLILAGGNEQFF	TGTGCCAGCAGTTTAATCCTAGCGGGAGGGAATGAGCAGTTCTTC
NA	NA	TRBV27	TRBJ2-7	13	CASSHAPSYEQYF	TGTGCCAGCAGCCATGCCCCCTCCTACGAGCAGTACTTC
NA	TRBD1	TRBV6-1	TRBJ2-2	15	CASSPRQGGTGELFF	TGTGCCAGCAGTCCACGACAGGGGGGCACCGGGGAGCTGTTTTTT
NA	NA	TRBV7-2	TRBJ2-2	16	CASSLKGIGHTGELFF	TGTGCCAGCAGCTTAAAGGGTATTGGGCACACCGGGGAGCTGTTTTTT
NA	TRBD1	TRBV7-8	TRBJ2-7	15	CASSHPTGERDEQYF	TGTGCCAGCAGCCACCCAACAGGGGAAAGGGACGAGCAGTACTTC
NA	NA	TRBV11-2	TRBJ2-5	14	CASSRGRALETQYF	TGTGCCAGCAGCCGGGGGAGAGCGCTAGAGACCCAGTACTTC
NA	NA	TRBV11-2	TRBJ2-1	15	CASSPRSSTYNEQFF	TGTGCCAGCAGCCCCAGATCGAGTACCTACAATGAGCAGTTCTTC
NA	TRBD1	TRBV12-5	TRBJ1-2	18	CASGLTQLTGDGSYGYTF	TGTGCTAGTGGTTTGACTCAATTAACAGGGGATGGCTCCTATGGCTACACCTTC
NA	NA	TRBV6-6	TRBJ2-2	12	CASTSAPGELFF	TGTGCCAGCACTTCGGCCCCCGGGGAGCTGTTTTTT
NA	TRBD2	TRBV5-1	TRBJ2-2	17	CASSSRLAGENTGELFF	TGCGCCAGCAGCTCCCGACTAGCGGGTGAGAACACCGGGGAGCTGTTTTTT
NA	TRBD1	TRBV5-1	TRBJ1-1	17	CASSFLIPGQGDTEAFF	TGCGCCAGCAGCTTCTTAATACCGGGACAGGGGGACACTGAAGCTTTCTTT
NA	TRBD2	TRBV27	TRBJ2-1	19	CASAPGKPGTSGVGNEQFF	TGTGCCAGCGCCCCAGGGAAACCCGGGACTAGCGGGGTTGGGAATGAGCAGTTCTTC
NA	NA	TRBV5-4	TRBJ2-2	15	CASSLWAGNTGELFF	TGTGCCAGCAGCTTGTGGGCCGGAAACACCGGGGAGCTGTTTTTT
NA	NA	TRBV21-1	TRBJ2-7	9	CASRYEQYF	TGTGCCAGCAGATACGAGCAGTACTTC
NA	NA	TRBV2	TRBJ1-1	13	CASTLLQGYEAFF	TGTGCCAGCACTCTGCTCCAGGGCTATGAAGCTTTCTTT
NA	NA	TRBV6-1	TRBJ1-4	15	CASSDTAGAREKLFF	TGTGCCAGCAGTGATACGGCAGGGGCGAGGGAAAAACTGTTTTTT
NA	NA	TRBV21-1	TRBJ2-5	17	CASSDYDLIRYQETQYF	TGTGCCAGCAGCGACTACGACCTAATCCGGTACCAAGAGACCCAGTACTTC
few	NA	TRBV15	TRBJ1-4	16	CATSRGPAQTNEKLFF	TGTGCCACCAGCAGAGGCCCGGCCCAAACTAATGAAAAACTGTTTTTT
NA	TRBD2	TRBV9	TRBJ2-3	20	CASSGETSGEERRYTDTQYF	TGTGCCAGCAGCGGAGAGACTAGCGGGGAGGAAAGGAGGTACACAGATACGCAGTATTTT
NA	TRBD1	TRBV29-1	TRBJ1-5	16	CSVVLSDRGRNQPQHF	TGCAGCGTTGTCCTTTCAGACAGGGGCCGAAATCAGCCCCAGCATTTT
NA	NA	TRBV6-5	TRBJ2-5	13	CASSLGLRETQYF	TGTGCCAGCAGTCTGGGTCTAAGAGAGACCCAGTACTTC
NA	NA	TRBV27	TRBJ2-1	12	CASSFTRNEQFF	TGTGCCAGCAGTTTCACACGGAATGAGCAGTTCTTC
NA	TRBD1	TRBV6-6	TRBJ2-1	14	CASSYGQGAGEQFF	TGTGCCAGCAGTTACGGGCAGGGGGCAGGGGAGCAGTTCTTC
NA	TRBD2	TRBV6-5	TRBJ2-2	15	CASSGLAASTGELFF	TGTGCCAGCAGCGGACTAGCAGCTAGCACCGGGGAGCTGTTTTTT
NA	NA	TRBV4-1	TRBJ2-3	16	CASSQEVAGQGDTQYF	TGCGCCAGCAGCCAAGAAGTGGCAGGCCAGGGGGATACGCAGTATTTT
NA	NA	TRBV6-1	TRBJ1-3	13	CASNGQAGNTIYF	TGTGCCAGCAATGGACAAGCTGGAAACACCATATATTTT
NA	NA	TRBV18	TRBJ2-5	15	CASSPETGIRETQYF	TGTGCCAGCTCACCAGAAACAGGGATTCGGGAGACCCAGTACTTC
NA	NA	TRBV9	TRBJ1-2	17	CASSEGSWAGGNYGYTF	TGTGCCAGCAGCGAGGGGAGTTGGGCGGGAGGTAACTATGGCTACACCTTC
NA	TRBD2	TRBV6-5	TRBJ2-7	14	CASSWGTSAYEQYF	TGTGCCAGCAGTTGGGGGACTAGCGCTTACGAGCAGTACTTC